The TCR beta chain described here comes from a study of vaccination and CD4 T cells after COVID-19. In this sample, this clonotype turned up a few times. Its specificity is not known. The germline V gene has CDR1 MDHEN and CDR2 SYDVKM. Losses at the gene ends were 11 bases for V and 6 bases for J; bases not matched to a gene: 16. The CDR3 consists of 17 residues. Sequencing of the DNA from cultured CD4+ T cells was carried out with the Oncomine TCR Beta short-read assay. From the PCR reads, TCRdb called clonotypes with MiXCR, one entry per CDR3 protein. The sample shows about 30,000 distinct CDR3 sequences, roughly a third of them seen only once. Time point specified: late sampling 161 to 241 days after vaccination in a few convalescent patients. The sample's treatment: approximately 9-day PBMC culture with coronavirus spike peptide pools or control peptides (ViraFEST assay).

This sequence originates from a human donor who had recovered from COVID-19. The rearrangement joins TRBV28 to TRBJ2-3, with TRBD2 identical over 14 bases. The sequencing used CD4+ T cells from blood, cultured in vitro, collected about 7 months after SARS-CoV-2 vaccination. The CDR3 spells CAAQRGTSGRISDTQYF. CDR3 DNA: TGTGCCGCCCAAAGGGGGACTAGCGGGAGAATTTCCGATACGCAGTATTTT.